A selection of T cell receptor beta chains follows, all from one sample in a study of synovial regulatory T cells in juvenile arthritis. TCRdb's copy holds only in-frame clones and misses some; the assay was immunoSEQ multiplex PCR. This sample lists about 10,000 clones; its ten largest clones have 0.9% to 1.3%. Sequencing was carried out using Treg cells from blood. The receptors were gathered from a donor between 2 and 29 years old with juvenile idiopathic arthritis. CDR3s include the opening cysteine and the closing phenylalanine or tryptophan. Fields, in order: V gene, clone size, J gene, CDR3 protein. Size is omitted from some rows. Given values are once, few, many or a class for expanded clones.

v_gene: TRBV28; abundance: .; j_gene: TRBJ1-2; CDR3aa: CASTGVYGYTF
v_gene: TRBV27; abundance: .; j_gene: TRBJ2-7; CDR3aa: CVSSQGAGYEQYF
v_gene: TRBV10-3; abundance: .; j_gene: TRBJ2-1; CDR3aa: CAISESHFEQFF
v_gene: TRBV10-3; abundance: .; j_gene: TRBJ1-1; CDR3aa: CAIRQDRGNTEAFF
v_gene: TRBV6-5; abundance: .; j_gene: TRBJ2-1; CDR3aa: CASSYWGQHNEQFF
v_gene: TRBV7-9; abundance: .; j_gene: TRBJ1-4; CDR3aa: CASSLPPVFEGEKLFF
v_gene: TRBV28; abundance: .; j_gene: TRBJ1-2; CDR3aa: CASSFWGLQGRLYGYTF
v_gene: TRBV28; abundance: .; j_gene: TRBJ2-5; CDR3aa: CASATGLIQETQYF
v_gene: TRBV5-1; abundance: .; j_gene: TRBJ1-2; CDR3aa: CASSLQGEKDGYTF
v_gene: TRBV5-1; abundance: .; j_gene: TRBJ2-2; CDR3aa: CASSLWDPNTGELFF
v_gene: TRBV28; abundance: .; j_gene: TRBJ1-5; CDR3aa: CASSPAGNQPQHF
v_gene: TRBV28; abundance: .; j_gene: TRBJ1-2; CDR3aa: CASRYDYGYTF
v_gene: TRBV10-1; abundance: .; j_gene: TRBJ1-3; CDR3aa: CASSPGTGNSGNTIYF
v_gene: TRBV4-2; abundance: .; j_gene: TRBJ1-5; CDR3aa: CASSQDLGQGNQPQHF
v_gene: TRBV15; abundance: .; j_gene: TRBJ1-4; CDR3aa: CATRWGGSTTNEKLFF
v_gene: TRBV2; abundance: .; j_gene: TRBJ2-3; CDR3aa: CASTTDPRYTDTQYF
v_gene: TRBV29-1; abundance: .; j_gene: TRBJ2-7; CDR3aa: CSVAAGGAYEQYF
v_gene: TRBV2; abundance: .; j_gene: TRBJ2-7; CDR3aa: CASSVYEQYF
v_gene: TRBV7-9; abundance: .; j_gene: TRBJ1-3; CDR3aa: CASSLGSGGVGNTIYF
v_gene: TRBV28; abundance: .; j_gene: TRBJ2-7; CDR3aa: CASTTGTGDYEQYF
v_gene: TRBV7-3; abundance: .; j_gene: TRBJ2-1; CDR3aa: CASSSRLSSEQFF
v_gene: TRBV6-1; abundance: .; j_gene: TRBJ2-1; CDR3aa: CASSRAGPSYNEQFF
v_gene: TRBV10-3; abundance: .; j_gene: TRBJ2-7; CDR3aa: CAISGGGNEQYF
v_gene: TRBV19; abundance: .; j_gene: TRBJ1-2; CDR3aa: CASSIEGDRSGYTF
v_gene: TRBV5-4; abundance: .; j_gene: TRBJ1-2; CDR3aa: CASRGGSDGNYGYTF
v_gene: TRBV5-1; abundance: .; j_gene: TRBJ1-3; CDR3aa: CASSLVGLETGNTIYF
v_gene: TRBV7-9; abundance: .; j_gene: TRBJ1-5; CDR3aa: CASSYGRTYGNQPQHF
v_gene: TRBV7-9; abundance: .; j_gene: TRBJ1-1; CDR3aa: CASSLATKGGKTEAFF
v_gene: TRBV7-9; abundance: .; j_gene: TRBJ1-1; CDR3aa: CASTPRGGAEAFF
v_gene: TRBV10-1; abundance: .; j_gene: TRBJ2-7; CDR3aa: CASRGQVAIQSYEQYF
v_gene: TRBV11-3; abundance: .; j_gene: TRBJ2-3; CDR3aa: CASSLRLAGEGDTQYF
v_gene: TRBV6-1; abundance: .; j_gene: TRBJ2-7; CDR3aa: CASITTVGHQYF
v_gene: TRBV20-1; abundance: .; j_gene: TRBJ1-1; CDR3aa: CSATQVSEAFF
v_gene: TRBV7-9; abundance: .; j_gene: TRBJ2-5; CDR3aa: CASSPTGTSGETQYF
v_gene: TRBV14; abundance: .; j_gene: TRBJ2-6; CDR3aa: CASSLLGSAGANVLTF
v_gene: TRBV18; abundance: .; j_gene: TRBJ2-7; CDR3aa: CASSPVRDPSYEQYF
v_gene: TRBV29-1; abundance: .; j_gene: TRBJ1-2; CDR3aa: CSVERRGGSGYGYTF
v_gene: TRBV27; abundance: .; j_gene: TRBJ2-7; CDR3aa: CASSLKRVLSYEQYF
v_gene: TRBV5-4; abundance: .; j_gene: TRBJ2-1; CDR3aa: CASRTSGPTGEQFF
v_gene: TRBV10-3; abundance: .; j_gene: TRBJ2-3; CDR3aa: CAISEAGLLDTQYF
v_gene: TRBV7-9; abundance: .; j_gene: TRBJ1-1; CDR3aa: CASSLAGGGTEAFF
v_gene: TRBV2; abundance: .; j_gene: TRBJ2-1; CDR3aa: CASSERNEQFF
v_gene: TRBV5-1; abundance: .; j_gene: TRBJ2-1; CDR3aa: CASSPLDRNEQFF
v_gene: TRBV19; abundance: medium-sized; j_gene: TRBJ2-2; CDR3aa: CASSLGLARVHTGELFF
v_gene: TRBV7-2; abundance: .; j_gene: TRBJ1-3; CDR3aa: CASSPRVGNTIYF
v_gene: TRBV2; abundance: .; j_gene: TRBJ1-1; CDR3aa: CASSLDRGSEAFF
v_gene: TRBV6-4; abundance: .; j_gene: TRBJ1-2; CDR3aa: CARAQGSAGYGYTF
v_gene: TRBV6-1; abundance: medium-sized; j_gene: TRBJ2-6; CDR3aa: CASSELWKGANVLTF